This passage covers 14 T cell receptor beta chains from one sample sequenced in a study of cytomegalovirus exposure and HLA in healthy donors. The primer mix had 60 Vbeta and 13 Jbeta primers. Method: immunoSEQ multiplex PCR; TCRdb's copy keeps in-frame clones and lacks some. The sample lists roughly 150,000 clones, roughly 80% occurring once. The sample was PBMCs. The receptors shown here come from a male donor in good health and CMV-seronegative.

This chain connects TRBV6-5 to TRBJ2-7, with D perhaps TRBD2 (5 bases). CDR3 size: 15 residues. The germline gives CDR1 MNHEY, CDR2 SVGAGI. Trimming stripped 7 bases from V and 6 bases from J, with 22 bases between. The chain's CDR3 is CASTALGSGSSEQYF. The CDR3 DNA reads TGTGCCAGCACCGCCCTGGGATCGGGGTCGTCCGAGCAGTACTTC.

The chain couples TRBV29-1 to TRBJ2-7; D is possibly TRBD2 (5 bases). With 6 bases removed from V and 3 bases from J, the gap between germline ends came to 18 bases. Germline assignment: CDR1 SQVTM and CDR2 ANQGSEA. CDR3 length: 14 residues. The CDR3 DNA sequence: TGCAGCGTCGGGGATCCGGCTAAACGCTACGAGCAGTACTTC. It specifies CSVGDPAKRYEQYF.

The chain links TRBV27 to TRBJ2-7, with 12 nucleotides matching TRBD2. This CDR3 comprises 15 residues. Germline CDR1 is MNHEY and CDR2 is SMNVEV (reference sequence). V lost 6 bases to trimming and J lost 2 bases; unmatched junction nucleotides: 5. The CDR3 loop is CASRPLAGGPYEQYF. CDR3 bases: TGTGCCAGCAGACCCCTAGCGGGAGGGCCCTACGAGCAGTACTTC.

This clone came up once. The chain carries TRBV25-1 and TRBJ1-2; D not resolved. Germline-derived CDR1 and CDR2 are MGHDK and SYGVNS. The CDR3 is 15 amino acids. Trimming left V 3 bases short and J 5 bases short, with 16 bases between. In DNA form, the CDR3 reads TGTGCCAGCAGTGATAATAGAGGGAAAGTTTATGGCTACACCTTC. Translation gives CASSDNRGKVYGYTF.

The chain has TRBV5-1 and TRBJ1-4; 9 nucleotides agree with TRBD1. J was trimmed by 5 bases and V by 0 bases; bases with no gene match: 8. Germline V gene lookup returns CDR1 SGHRS and CDR2 YFSETQ. The CDR3 spans 17 residues. The CDR3, as DNA: TGCGCCAGCAGCTTGGCGGGACAGGGTGTTTTAAATGAAAAACTGTTTTTT. Translated, it gives CASSLAGQGVLNEKLFF.

The CDR3 DNA reads TGTGCCAGCAGCGGAAACCCTTCGCGGTCGACTGAAGCTTTCTTT. Translation: CASSGNPSRSTEAFF. The chain employs TRBV9 and TRBJ1-1; D is unclear. Germline loops: CDR1 SGDLS, CDR2 YYNGEE. With 3 bases removed from V and 5 bases from J, the gap between germline ends came to 17 bases. The CDR3 consists of 15 residues.

The gene calls are TRBV10-3 and TRBJ2-7, with TRBD1 matching 7 bases. CDR3 length equals 13 residues. The V segment lost 11 bases and the J segment 2 bases; nucleotides outside the gene matches: 9. Germline assignment: CDR1 ENHRY and CDR2 SYGVKD. For the CDR3, the DNA is TGTGCCGTTAAGACAGGGCCAACCTACGAGCAGTACTTC. It yields the protein CAVKTGPTYEQYF.

The rearrangement links TRBV6-1 to TRBJ2-3; D remains unclear. The length of the CDR3 is 14 residues. The V and J ends lost 2 bases and 7 bases respectively, with 13 bases between them. CDR1 is MNHNS and CDR2 is SASEGT in the germline V gene. The CDR3, as DNA: TGTGCCAGCAGTGAATTTCTGAACCCTAATACGCAGTATTTT. It encodes CASSEFLNPNTQYF.

On this clone: At one end, the junction sequence differs from germline, possibly due to a read error. The chain joins TRBV25-1 to TRBJ1-2, with D possibly being TRBD1 (6 bases). The CDR3 totals 14 residues. The V gene's germline CDR1 is MGHDK and CDR2 SYGVNS. Here the CDR3 DNA reads TGTGCCAGCAGTGATGGCAGGGGCCCCGATGGCTACCCCTTC. It codes for CASSDGRGPDGYPF.

This clone was seen only a few times. The J gene is TRBJ1-1, the V gene TRBV7-8, with D possibly TRBD1 on 6 matching bases. This CDR3 comprises 12 residues. The germline V and J ends were trimmed by 6 bases and 5 bases, with 10 bases remaining between them. Germline V gives CDR1 SGHVS, CDR2 FQNEAQ. CDR3 nucleotides: TGTGCCAGCAGACGTAGGGGGACTGAAGCTTTCTTT. It specifies CASRRRGTEAFF.

The chain uses TRBV4-2 and TRBJ1-1; D might be TRBD1 (5 bases). The CDR3 has 14 residues. Germline V CDR1 and CDR2: LGHNA, YNFKEQ. V lost 5 bases and J 1 base, leaving 11 bases between the germline ends. CDR3 amino acids: CASSTLDRNTEAFF. The CDR3 DNA sequence: TGTGCCAGCAGCACCCTCGACAGGAACACTGAAGCTTTCTTT.

This clone appeared a few times. The chain employs TRBV5-1 and TRBJ2-2, with 8 bases lining up with TRBD1. This CDR3 spans 16 amino acids. V shed 2 bases and J 6 bases; nucleotides not matched to a gene: 9. Per germline, CDR1 SGHRS and CDR2 YFSETQ. The CDR3 coding sequence is TGCGCCAGCAGCTTTTCGGCAGGGGGCGCCGCCGGGGAGCTGTTTTTT. This encodes CASSFSAGGAAGELFF.

This chain connects TRBV4-1 to TRBJ2-5, with D unresolved. CDR1 and CDR2 from the germline V gene are MGHRA and YSYEKL. Trimming removed 0 bases at V and 2 bases at J, with 7 bases between. The CDR3 spans 14 residues. CDR3 amino acids: CASSQDSVQETQYF. The CDR3 region has the DNA TGCGCCAGCAGCCAAGATAGTGTGCAAGAGACCCAGTACTTC.

The chain is built from TRBV5-4 and TRBJ2-7; 10 positions agree with TRBD2. The germline CDR1 and CDR2 sequences are SGHNT and YYREEE (reference sequence). The J segment lost 1 base and the V segment lost 4 bases, leaving 8 bases of the junction unmatched. This CDR3 contains 16 residues. CDR3 in DNA: TGTGCCAGCAGCACTCCGGGACTAGCGAGTTCCTACGAGCAGTACTTC. This sequence encodes CASSTPGLASSYEQYF.